Listed here are 7 T cell receptor beta chains from one sample, sequenced in a study of CXCR3-negative and CXCR3-positive naive CD8 T cells. Preparation of TRB cDNA libraries relied on 5' RACE carrying UMI labels. No DNA is given; TCRdb re-called the 5' RACE reads and lists each CDR3 protein once. The sample data list roughly 50,000 distinct CDR3 sequences. The material sequenced was memory CD8+ T cells from blood. Every receptor here comes from a human donor in good health. Some clones in this sample may be carry-over from other donors' samples.

The V call is TRBV9, the J call TRBJ2-5; TCRdb indicates TRBD2, and absent DNA this call remains unverified. The CDR3 is 17 residues long. Per germline, CDR1 SGDLS and CDR2 YYNGEE. The CDR3 region is CASSQPLAGGSQETQYF.

The rearrangement uses TRBV7-9 and TRBJ1-4; TCRdb's D call of TRBD1 is untestable without DNA. CDR3 length equals 15 residues. Germline assignment: CDR1 SEHNR and CDR2 FQNEAQ (reference sequence). CDR3 amino acids: CASSPWDRDNEKLFF.

This sequence joins TRBV29-1 and TRBJ1-1; TCRdb outputs TRBD1, but without DNA this stays unchecked. The CDR3 is made up of 13 amino acids. Germline lookup yields CDR1 SQVTM and CDR2 ANQGSEA. CDR3 loop: CSVERTGVPEAFF.

The chain couples TRBV7-9 to TRBJ2-1. The V gene's germline CDR1 is SEHNR and CDR2 FQNEAQ (reference sequence). CDR3 size: 15 residues. The CDR3 reads CASSFGEDGYNEQFF.

The chain recombines TRBV6-4 with TRBJ2-3; TCRdb's assignment of TRBD2 cannot be checked, as there is no DNA. The CDR3 has 16 amino acids. Germline V lookup: CDR1 MRHNA, CDR2 SNTAGT. CDR3 residues: CASSSGGGSGTDTQYF.

By frequency, this clonotype registers medium-sized. The genes are TRBV7-2 and TRBJ2-5. The CDR3 extends over 13 amino acids. Germline V lookup: CDR1 SGHTA, CDR2 FQGNSA. The CDR3: CASSLWTEETQYF.

J is TRBJ1-1 and V is TRBV7-9; the D gene TCRdb calls, TRBD1, cannot be checked with no DNA. CDR1 is SEHNR, CDR2 FQNEAQ, per germline (reference sequence). This CDR3 is 17 amino acids long. CDR3 residues: CASTKTGLLRTNTEAFF.